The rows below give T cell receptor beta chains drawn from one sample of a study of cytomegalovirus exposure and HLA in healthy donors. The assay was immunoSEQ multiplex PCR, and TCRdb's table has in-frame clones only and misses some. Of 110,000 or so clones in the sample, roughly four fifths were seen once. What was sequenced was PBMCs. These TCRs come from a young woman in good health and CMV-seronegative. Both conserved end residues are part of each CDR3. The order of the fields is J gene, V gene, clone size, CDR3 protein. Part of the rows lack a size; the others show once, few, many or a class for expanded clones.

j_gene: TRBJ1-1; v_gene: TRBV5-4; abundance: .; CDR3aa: CASSLDPRQASNTEAFF
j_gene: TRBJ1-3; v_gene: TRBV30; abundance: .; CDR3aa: CAWSSSGNTIYF
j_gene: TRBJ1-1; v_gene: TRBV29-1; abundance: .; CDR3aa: CSVEQGTEAFF
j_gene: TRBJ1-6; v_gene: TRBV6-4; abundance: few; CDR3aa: CASSDAQGTNSPLHF
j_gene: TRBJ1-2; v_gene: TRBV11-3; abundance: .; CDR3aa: CASSQRGADGYTF
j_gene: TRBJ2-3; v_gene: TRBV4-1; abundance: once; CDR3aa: CASSQDPRQGAGTDTQYF
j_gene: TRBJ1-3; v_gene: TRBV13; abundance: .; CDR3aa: CASSLLVRSSGNTIYF
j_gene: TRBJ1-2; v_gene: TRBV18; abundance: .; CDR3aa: CASSLGQGDYGYTF
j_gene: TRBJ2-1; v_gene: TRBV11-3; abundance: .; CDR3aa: CASSLGGKRQGHEQFF
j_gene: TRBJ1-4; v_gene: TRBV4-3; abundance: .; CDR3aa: CASSREGGNEKLFF
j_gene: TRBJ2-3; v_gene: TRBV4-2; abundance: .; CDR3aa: CASSQAPSGYTDTQYF
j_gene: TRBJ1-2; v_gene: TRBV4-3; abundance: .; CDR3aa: CASSQDPRNFYGYTF
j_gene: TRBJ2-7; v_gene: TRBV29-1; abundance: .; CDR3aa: CSAARRQGYSYEQYF
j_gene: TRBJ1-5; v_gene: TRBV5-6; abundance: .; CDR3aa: CASSRDRVGQPQHF
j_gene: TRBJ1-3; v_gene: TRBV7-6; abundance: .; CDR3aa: CASRPAPGAGNTIYF
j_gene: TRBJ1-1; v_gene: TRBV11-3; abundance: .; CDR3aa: CASSSGLTGNTEAFF
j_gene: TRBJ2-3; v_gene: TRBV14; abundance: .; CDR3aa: CASSQVGGPTDTQYF
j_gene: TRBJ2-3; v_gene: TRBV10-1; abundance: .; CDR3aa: CASGGADTDTQYF
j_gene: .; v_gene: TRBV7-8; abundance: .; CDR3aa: CASSHWVGGSYEQYF
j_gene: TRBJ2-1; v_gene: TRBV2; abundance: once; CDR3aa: CASSFTSATYNEQFF
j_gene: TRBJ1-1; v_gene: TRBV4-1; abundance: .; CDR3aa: CASSQARLNTEAFF
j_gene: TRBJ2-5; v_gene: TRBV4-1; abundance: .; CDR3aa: CASSQGTGGPRETQYF
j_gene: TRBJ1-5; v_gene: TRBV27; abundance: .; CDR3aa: CASSLIWDTRSHQPQHF
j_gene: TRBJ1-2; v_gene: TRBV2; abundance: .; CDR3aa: CASSEGRYSYGYTF
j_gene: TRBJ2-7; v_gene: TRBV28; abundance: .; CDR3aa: CASSLPVPYEQYF
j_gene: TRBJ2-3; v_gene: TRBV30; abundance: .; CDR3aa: CAWSVDQVVGLVDTQYF
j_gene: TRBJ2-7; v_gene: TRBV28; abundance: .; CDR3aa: CASSPGQGHEQYF
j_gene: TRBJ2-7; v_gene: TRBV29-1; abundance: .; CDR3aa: CSAQGSSYEQYF
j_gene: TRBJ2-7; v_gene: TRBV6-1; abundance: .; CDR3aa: CASSEDRSSYEQYF
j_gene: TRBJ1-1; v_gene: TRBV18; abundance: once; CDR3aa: CASSPVQGTTEAFF